This TCR beta chain came from a study of Graves' ophthalmopathy and Graves' hyperthyroidism. The sample holds a few counts of this clonotype. Its antigen is not identified. The CDR3 loop spans 14 amino acids. Germline V lookup: CDR1 DFQATT, CDR2 SNEGSKA (reference sequence). The V end lost 6 bases, the J end lost 0 bases, and 14 bases lay between the germline ends. RNA transcripts were the source from which TCR beta CDR3 regions were amplified. First-round RT-PCR used HTBI primers; second-round multiplex PCR followed. MiXCR, applied by TCRdb to the multiplex PCR reads, yields one record per CDR3 protein. The data contain roughly 500,000 distinct CDR3 sequences, approximately 15% of them seen just once; the ten biggest clones take up about a tenth. PBMCs originated in roughly 11 ml of fresh peripheral blood. Notes on the study in general: Ophthalmopathy cases were distinguished from stable hyperthyroidism by a 13-signature model, reaching around 90% sensitivity and over 80% specificity. Among expanded thyroid clonotypes above 0.001 frequency, most also occurred in blood.

Sequenced material: blood. The sequence came from a woman aged 25 to 45 with Graves' ophthalmopathy. The chain couples TRBV20-1 to TRBJ1-1; possible D gene TRBD1, 5 bases. The CDR3 here is CSARAREMNTEAFF. In DNA form, the CDR3 reads TGCAGTGCCCGAGCCAGGGAGATGAACACTGAAGCTTTCTTT.